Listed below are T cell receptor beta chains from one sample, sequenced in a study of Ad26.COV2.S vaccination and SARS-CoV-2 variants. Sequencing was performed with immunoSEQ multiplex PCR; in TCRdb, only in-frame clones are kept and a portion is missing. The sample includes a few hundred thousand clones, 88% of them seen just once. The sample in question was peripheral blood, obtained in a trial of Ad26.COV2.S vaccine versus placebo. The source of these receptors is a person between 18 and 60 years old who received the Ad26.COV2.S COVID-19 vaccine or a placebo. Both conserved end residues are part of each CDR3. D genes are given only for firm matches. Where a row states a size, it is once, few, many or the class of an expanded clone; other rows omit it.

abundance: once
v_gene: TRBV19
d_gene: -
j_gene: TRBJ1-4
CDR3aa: CASSKLDDATNEKLFF

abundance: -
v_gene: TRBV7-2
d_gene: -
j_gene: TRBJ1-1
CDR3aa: CASSLEVRSGEMNTEAFF

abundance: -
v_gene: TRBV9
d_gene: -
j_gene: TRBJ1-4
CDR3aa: CASSVALGDGEKLFF

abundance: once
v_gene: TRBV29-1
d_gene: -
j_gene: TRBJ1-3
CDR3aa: CSAEGRESSGNTIYF

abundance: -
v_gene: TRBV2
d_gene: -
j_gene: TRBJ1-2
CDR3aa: CASSDSRVGGYTF

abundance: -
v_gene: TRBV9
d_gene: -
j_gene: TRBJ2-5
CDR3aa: CASSVAPGETQYF

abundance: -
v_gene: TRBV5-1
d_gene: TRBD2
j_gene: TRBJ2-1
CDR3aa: CASSLGTSGAQSNEQFF

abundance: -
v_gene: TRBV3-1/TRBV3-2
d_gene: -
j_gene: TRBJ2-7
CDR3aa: CASSQGTASYEQYF

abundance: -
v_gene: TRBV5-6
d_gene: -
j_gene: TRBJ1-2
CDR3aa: CASSPGLNGYTF

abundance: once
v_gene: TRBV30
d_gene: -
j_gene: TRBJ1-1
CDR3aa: CAWRGILNTEAFF

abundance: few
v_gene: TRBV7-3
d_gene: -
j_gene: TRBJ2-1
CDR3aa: CASSLTVDNEQFF

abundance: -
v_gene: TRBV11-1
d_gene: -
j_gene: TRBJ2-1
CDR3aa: CASSPQGSSYNEQFF

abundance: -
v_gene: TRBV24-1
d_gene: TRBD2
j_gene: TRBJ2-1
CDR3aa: CATSGALGGVSYNEQFF

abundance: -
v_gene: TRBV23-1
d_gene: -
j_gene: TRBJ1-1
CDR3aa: CASSQSYIPNAEAFF

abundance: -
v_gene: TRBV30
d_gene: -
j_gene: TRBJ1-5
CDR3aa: CAWGRDSNQPQHF

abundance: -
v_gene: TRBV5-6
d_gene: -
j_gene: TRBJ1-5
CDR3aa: CASSLKGRTSNQPQHF

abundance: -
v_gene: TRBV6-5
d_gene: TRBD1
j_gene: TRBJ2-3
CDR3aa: CASSPTGGETDTQYF

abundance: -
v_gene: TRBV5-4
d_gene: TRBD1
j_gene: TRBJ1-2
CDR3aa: CASSRDRASSSGYTF

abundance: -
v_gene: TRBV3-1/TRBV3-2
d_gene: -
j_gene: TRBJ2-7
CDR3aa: CASSHGRAYEQYF

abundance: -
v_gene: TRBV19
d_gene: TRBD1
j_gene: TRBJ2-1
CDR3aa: CASSYHPGQSSGEQFF

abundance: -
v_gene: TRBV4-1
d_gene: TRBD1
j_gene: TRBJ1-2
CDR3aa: CASSQFAEGQGHYGYTF

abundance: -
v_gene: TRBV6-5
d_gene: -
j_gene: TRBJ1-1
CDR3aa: CASSYSQAYTEAFF

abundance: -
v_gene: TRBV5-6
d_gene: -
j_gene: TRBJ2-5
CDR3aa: CASSFRGVKETQYF

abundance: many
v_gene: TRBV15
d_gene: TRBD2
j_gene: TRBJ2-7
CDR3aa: CATSRATGGSYEQYF

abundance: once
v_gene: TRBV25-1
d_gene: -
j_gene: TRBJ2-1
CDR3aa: CASSERTVSSSYNEQFF

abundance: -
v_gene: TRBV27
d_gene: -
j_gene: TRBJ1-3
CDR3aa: CASSSVGRAGNTIYF

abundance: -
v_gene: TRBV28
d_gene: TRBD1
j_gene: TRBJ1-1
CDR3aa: CASTYGQVNTEAFF

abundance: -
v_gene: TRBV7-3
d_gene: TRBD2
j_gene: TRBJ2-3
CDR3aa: CASSLRGELAITDTQYF

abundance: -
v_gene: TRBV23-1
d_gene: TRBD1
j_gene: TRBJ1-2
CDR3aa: CASSHPRDSFYGYTF

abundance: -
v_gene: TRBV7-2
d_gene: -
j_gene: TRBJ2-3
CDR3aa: CASSLVSGLTGEDTQYF

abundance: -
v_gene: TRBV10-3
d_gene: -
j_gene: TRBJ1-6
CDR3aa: CAIGRNSPLHF

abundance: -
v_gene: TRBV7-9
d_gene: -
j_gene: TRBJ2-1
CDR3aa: CASSLALLGDEQFF

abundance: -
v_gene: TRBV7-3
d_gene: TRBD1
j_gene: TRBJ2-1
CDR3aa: CASRGPGQGDNEQFF

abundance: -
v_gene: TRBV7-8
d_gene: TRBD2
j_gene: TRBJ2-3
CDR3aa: CASSLPGGESTDTQYF

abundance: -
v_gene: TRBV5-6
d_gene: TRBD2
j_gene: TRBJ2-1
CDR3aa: CASSFFSGGHLYNEQFF

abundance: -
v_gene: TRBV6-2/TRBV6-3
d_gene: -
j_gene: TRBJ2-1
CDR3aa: CASSPLSNEQFF

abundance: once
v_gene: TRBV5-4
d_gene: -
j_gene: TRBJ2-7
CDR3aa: CASSPLRETYEQYF

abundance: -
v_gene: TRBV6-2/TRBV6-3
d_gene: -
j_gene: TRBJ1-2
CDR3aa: CASSYSKNRDGYGYTF

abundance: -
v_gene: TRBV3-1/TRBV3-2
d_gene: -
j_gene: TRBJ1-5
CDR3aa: CASSQGRAGLSNNQPQHF

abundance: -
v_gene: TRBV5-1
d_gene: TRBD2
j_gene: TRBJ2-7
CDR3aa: CASSLAQGRSSGGPRQQYF

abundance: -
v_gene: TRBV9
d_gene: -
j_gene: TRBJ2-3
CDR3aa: CASSRISGTQYF

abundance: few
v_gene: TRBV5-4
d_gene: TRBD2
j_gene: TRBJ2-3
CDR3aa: CASSFGTRDTDTQYF

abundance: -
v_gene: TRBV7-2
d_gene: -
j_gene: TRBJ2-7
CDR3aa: CASSFNRARYEQYF

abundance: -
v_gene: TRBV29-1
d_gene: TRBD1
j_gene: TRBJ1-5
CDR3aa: CSVEGETGTGVGNQPQHF

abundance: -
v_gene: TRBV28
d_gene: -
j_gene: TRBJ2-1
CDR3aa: CASNFRGSSYNEQFF

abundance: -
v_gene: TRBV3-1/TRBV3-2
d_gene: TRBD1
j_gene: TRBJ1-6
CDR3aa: CASRLRDSNSPLHF

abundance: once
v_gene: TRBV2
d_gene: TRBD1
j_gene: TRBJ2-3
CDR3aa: CASRGRQGAQDTQYF

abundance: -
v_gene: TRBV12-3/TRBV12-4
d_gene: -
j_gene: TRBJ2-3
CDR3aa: CASSLVTADTQYF

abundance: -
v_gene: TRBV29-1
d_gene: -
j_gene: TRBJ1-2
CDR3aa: CSVASGNLYGYTF

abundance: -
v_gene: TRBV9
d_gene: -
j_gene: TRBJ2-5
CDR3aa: CASSEQGPTGGAQYF

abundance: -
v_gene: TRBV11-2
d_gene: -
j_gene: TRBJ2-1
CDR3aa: CASSITQGSYYEQFF

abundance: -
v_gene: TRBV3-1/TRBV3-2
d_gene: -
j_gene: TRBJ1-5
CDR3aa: CASSHRNSNQPQHF

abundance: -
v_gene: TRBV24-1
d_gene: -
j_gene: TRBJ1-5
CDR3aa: CATSRGRYDQPQHF